This TCR beta chain derives from a study of T cell responses to AZD1222 COVID-19 vaccine. Study outcomes and limitations: Regions 160-218 and 743-854 held dominance among vaccine-associated CD4 TCRs, which spanned spike. A mostly white British donor set with more females was recruited, and clonal diversity was possibly underestimated. Two AZD1222 doses significantly raised spike-specific TCR breadth and depth over controls.

Profiled with immunoSEQ multiplex PCR; TCRdb holds only in-frame clones, not every one. In the table there are approximately 200,000 clones, around 94% of which are singletons. Germline V gene sequence: CDR1 LNHDA, CDR2 SQIVND (reference sequence). The V and J ends lost 3 bases and 6 bases, in that order; junction bases with no gene match: 5. The CDR3 sequence is 14 residues long. As to this clone: The antigen remains unidentified.

The chain combines TRBV19 with TRBJ1-1; 9 bases line up with TRBD1. The sequences come from peripheral blood, collected 28 days after the second dose of the MenACWY control vaccine. The clonotype was recovered from an adult who received the MenACWY meningococcal vaccine as a control. CDR3 protein: CASSIGQGRSEAFF. CDR3 DNA: TGTGCCAGTAGTATCGGACAGGGGAGGTCTGAAGCTTTCTTT. Full variable domain (missing parts from reference TRBV19 and TRBJ1-1): DGGITQSPKYLFRKEGQNVTLSCEQNLNHDAMYWYRQDPGQGLRLIYYSQIVNDFQKGDIAEGYSVSREKKESFPLTVTSAQKNPTAFYLCASSIGQGRSEAFFGQGTRLTVV.